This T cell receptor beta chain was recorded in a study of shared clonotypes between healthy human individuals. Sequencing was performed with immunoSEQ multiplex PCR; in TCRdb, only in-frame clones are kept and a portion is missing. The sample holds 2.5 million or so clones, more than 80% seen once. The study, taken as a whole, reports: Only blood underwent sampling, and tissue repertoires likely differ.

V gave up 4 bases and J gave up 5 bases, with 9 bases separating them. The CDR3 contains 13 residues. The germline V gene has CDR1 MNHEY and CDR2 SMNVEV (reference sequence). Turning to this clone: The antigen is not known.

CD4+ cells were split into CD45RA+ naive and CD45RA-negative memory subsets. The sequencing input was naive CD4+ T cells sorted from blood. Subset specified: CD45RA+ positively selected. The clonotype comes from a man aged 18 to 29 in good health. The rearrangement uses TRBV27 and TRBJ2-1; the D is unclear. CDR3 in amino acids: CASSSLNNNEQFF. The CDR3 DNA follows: TGTGCCAGCAGTTCCCTAAACAACAATGAGCAGTTCTTC.